The clone carrying this T cell receptor beta chain is a singleton in its sample. As handled by the study authors: Amplification of reference gene primers provided the estimated nucleated cell counts. The method was immunoSEQ multiplex PCR; TCRdb's version includes in-frame clones alone and lacks a portion of them. V and J calls plus clone size are reproduced from that table; the DNA served to infer D and trimming. The repertoire holds about 290,000 clones, with over 80% as singletons. CDR3 size: 12 residues. Trimming cost V 7 bases and J 7 bases, with 8 bases left between them. The germline V gene has CDR1 SGHTA and CDR2 FQGNSA. This sample was included in a study of blood T cell repertoires in COVID-19. Looking at the study overall: Specimens from acute and convalescent COVID-19 originated in the United States, Italy and Spain. PBMCs, B-cell-depleted T cells, or T cells were the source of the cDNA or gDNA that made up the material.

This rearrangement joins TRBV7-2 to TRBJ1-6; D not certain. Sequencing input: peripheral blood. The sequence came from a woman in her fifties or sixties with active or convalescent COVID-19. The CDR3 sequence: CASTTRNSPLHF. CDR3 bases: TGTGCCAGCACCACTAGGAATTCACCCCTCCACTTT.